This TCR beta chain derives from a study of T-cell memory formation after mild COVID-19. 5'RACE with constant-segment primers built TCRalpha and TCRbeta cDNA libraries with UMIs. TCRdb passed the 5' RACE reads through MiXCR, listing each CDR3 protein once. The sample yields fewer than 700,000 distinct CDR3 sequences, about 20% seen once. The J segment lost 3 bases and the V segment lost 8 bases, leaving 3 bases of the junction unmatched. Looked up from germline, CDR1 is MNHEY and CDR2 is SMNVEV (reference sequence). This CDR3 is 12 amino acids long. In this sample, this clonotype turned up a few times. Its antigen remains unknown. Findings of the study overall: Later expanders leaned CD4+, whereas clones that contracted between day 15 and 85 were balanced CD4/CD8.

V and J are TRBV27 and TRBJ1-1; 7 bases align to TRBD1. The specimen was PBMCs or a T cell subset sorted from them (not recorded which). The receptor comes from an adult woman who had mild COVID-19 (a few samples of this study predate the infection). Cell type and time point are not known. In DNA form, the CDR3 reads TGTGCCAGCCAGACAGGGCACACTGAAGCTTTCTTT. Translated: CASQTGHTEAFF.